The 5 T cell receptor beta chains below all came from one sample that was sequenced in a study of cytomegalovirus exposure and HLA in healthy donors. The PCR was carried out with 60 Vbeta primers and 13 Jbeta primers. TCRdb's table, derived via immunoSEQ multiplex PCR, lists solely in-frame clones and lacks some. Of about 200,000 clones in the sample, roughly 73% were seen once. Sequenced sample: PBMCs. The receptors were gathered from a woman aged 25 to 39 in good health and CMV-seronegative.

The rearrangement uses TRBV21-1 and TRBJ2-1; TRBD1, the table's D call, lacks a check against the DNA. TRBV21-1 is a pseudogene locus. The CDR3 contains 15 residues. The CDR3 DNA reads TGTGCCAGCAGCAAGACAGGGAGAGGCTACAATGAGCAGTTCTTC. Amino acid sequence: CASSKTGRGYNEQFF.

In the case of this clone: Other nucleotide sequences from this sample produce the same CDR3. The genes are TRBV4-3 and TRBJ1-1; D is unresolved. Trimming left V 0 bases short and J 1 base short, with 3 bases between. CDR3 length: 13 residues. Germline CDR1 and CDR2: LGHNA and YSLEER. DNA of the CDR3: TGCGCCAGCAGCCAAGACAGGAACACTGAAGCTTTCTTT. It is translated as CASSQDRNTEAFF.

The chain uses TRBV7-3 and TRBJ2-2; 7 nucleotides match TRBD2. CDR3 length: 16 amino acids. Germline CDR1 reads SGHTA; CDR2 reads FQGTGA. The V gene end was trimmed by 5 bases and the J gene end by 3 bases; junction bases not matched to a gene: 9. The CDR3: CASSRQTSRDTGELFF. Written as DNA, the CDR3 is TGTGCCAGCAGCCGACAGACTAGCAGAGACACCGGGGAGCTGTTTTTT. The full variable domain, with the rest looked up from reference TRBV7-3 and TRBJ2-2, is GAGVSQTPSNKVTEKGKYVELRCDPISGHTALYWYRQSLGQGPEFLIYFQGTGAADDSGLPNDRFFAVRPEGSVSTLKIQRTERGDSAVYLCASSRQTSRDTGELFFGEGSRLTVL.

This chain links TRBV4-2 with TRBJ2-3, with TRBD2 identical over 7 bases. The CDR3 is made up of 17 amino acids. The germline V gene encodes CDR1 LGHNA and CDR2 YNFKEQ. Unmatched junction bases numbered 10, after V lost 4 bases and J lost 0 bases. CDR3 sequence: CASSPRPSGWSTDTQYF. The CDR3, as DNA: TGTGCCAGCAGCCCGCGGCCTAGCGGATGGAGCACAGATACGCAGTATTTT.

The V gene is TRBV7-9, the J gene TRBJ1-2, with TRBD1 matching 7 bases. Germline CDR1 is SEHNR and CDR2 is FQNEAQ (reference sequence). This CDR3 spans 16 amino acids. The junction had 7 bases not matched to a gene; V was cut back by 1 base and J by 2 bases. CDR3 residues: CASSLGGQAINYGYTF. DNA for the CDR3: TGTGCCAGCAGCTTAGGCGGACAGGCAATAAACTATGGCTACACCTTC.